This T cell receptor (beta chain) was recovered during a study of T cell changes during pregnancy in multiple sclerosis. Profiling relied on immunoSEQ multiplex PCR, and the TCRdb table lists in-frame clones only, not all of them. Here the sample spans approximately 130,000 clones, roughly 95% being singletons. The CDR3 has 18 amino acids. The V gene's germline CDR1 is SGHNT and CDR2 YENEEA. With 0 bases removed from V and 3 bases from J, the gap between germline ends came to 17 bases. The rearrangement links TRBV11-3 to TRBJ2-2, with a weak D call TRBD1 (5 bases). The specimen was peripheral blood, collected after pregnancy. This clonotype was obtained from a female donor with multiple sclerosis, enrolled in a pregnancy study. The CDR3 region has the DNA TGTGCCAGCAGCTTAGAAGAAGTAGGGGTACCCTACACCGGGGAGCTGTTTTTT. Protein sequence: CASSLEEVGVPYTGELFF.